Listed below are T cell receptor beta chains from one sample, sequenced in a study of T cells after yellow fever vaccination. TCRdb re-analysed the 5' RACE reads in MiXCR, keeping a single row per CDR3 protein. The data show under 600,000 distinct CDR3 sequences, around a fifth seen once. Sequences were derived from PBMCs, sampled about 20 days after the first yellow fever vaccination. The source is a man aged 18-30 years who received the YFV17D yellow fever vaccine. Both conserved end residues are part of each CDR3. A D gene is named only where the DNA matches it firmly. Size is omitted from some rows. Given values are once, few, many or a class for expanded clones.

>TRBJ2-1|NA|TRBV30|TRBD2
TGTGCCTGGAGTGGGGGACTAGCGGGGGGGCGGAATGAGCAGTTCTTC
CAWSGGLAGGRNEQFF
>TRBJ1-1|few|TRBV2|NA
TGTGCCAGCACATGGGGGAGCACTGAAGCTTTCTTT
CASTWGSTEAFF
>TRBJ1-1|NA|TRBV20-1|NA
TGCAGTGCTAGACCGTATGTAGGATGGAATCGGAACGCTGAAGCTTTCTTT
CSARPYVGWNRNAEAFF
>TRBJ2-5|few|TRBV5-4|NA
TGTGCCAGCTCCCCAAGCCAGGGCGGTGGAGAGACCCAGTACTTC
CASSPSQGGGETQYF
>TRBJ2-1|NA|TRBV5-1|TRBD2
TGCGCCAGCAGCGAGGGACTAGCGGGGGCCTACTCCTACAATGAGCAGTTCTTC
CASSEGLAGAYSYNEQFF
>TRBJ2-1|NA|TRBV9|TRBD1
TGTGCCAGCAGCGTAAATCCTCAGGACAGGCCACTCCGTGAGCAGTTCTTC
CASSVNPQDRPLREQFF
>TRBJ1-6|few|TRBV18|NA
TGTGCCAGCTCACCACTGGACAATTCACCCCTCCACTTT
CASSPLDNSPLHF
>TRBJ2-7|NA|TRBV10-3|NA
TGTGCCATCAGTGATCCAGGGGACTCCCCCTACGAGCAGTACTTC
CAISDPGDSPYEQYF
>TRBJ1-6|NA|TRBV12-3/TRBV12-4|NA
TGTGCCAGCAGTTTACAGCATAATTCACCCCTCCACTTT
CASSLQHNSPLHF
>TRBJ2-7|many|TRBV28|NA
TGTGCCAGCACCTCGCGAGGGTCGGGGGTCTTCCGCTACGAGCAGTACTTC
CASTSRGSGVFRYEQYF
>TRBJ2-7|NA|TRBV6-1|NA
TGTGCCAGCAGCCGGACAAAAGTTTCCTACGAGCAGTACTTC
CASSRTKVSYEQYF
>TRBJ2-1|few|TRBV11-2|TRBD2
TGTGCCAGCAGCATCCTAACTAGCGGGACATACAATGAGCAGTTCTTC
CASSILTSGTYNEQFF
>TRBJ1-5|few|TRBV5-1|NA
TGCGCCAGCAGCTTGAAGAATACGAACAGGGGCAATCAGCCCCAGCATTTT
CASSLKNTNRGNQPQHF
>TRBJ2-3|NA|TRBV24-1|TRBD2
TGTGCCACCAGTGGTTCGAGCGGGGGGCTCCCTCACACAGATACGCAGTATTTT
CATSGSSGGLPHTDTQYF
>TRBJ1-1|NA|TRBV30|NA
TGTGCCCGTTGGACGGGGGGAACTGAAGCTTTCTTT
CARWTGGTEAFF
>TRBJ1-2|few|TRBV24-1|NA
TGTGCCCCACCCTTTAAGAACTATGGCTACACCTTC
CAPPFKNYGYTF
>TRBJ1-1|NA|TRBV12-3/TRBV12-4|NA
TGTGCCAGCAGTGAACTGGGGGGGGGAACTGAAGCTTTCTTT
CASSELGGGTEAFF
>TRBJ2-6|NA|TRBV20-1|TRBD2
TGCAGTGCTAGAGATTTAGAGCGGGGGACTTCTGGGGCCAACGTCCTGACTTTC
CSARDLERGTSGANVLTF
>TRBJ2-1|few|TRBV5-1|NA
TGCGCCAGCAGCTCCCAAACAGGGTACTCGGACAATGAGCAGTTCTTC
CASSSQTGYSDNEQFF
>TRBJ2-6|many|TRBV18|NA
TGTGCCAGCTCACCACTGGGGACTGGGGCCAACGTCCTGACTTTC
CASSPLGTGANVLTF
>TRBJ2-1|NA|TRBV11-2|TRBD2
TGTGCCAGCAGCCCCCAGCGGGGGAGCTGGAATGAGCAGTTCTTC
CASSPQRGSWNEQFF
>TRBJ1-6|once|TRBV3-1|NA
TGTGCCAGCAGCCAAGAGCTGGTATTGTTGTCACCCCTCCACTTT
CASSQELVLLSPLHF
>TRBJ2-3|few|TRBV24-1|NA
TGTGCCACCAGTGAATCCAGGGGAGGAACAGATACGCAGTATTTT
CATSESRGGTDTQYF
>TRBJ2-6|few|TRBV21-1|NA
TGTGCCAGCAGCTCCCTAGATGGTTTTGAAGGTTTAGGGGCCAACGTCCTGACTTTC
CASSSLDGFEGLGANVLTF
>TRBJ2-6|few|TRBV4-1|TRBD1
TGCGCCAGCAGCAAAGACCAGGACAGGGTCAAATCTGGGGCCAACGTCCTGACTTTC
CASSKDQDRVKSGANVLTF
>TRBJ2-7|NA|TRBV25-1|NA
TGTGCCAGCAGTGGCCCCTGGCATATCTACGAGCAGTACTTC
CASSGPWHIYEQYF
>TRBJ2-3|NA|TRBV12-3/TRBV12-4|TRBD1
TGTGCCAGCAGCCCCCGGGACAGAGTCTCAGATACGCAGTATTTT
CASSPRDRVSDTQYF
>TRBJ1-2|NA|TRBV7-2|TRBD1
TGTGCCAGCAGCCAGGGACAGGGGATGAACTATGGCTACACCTTC
CASSQGQGMNYGYTF
>TRBJ2-1|NA|TRBV24-1|TRBD2
TGTGCCACCAGTGATTCGGGAGGGGATGAGCAGTTCTTC
CATSDSGGDEQFF
>TRBJ2-4|NA|TRBV12-3/TRBV12-4|NA
TGTGCCAGCAGTTTTTTCCAGGCGGCCAAAAACATTCAGTACTTC
CASSFFQAAKNIQYF
>TRBJ2-7|many|TRBV4-3|NA
TGCGCCAGCAGCTGGGGCAGGGGAGGCTACGAGCAGTACTTC
CASSWGRGGYEQYF
>TRBJ2-6|many|TRBV4-3|NA
TGCGCCAGCAGCCAAGGGGATGGGGCCAACGTCCTGACTTTC
CASSQGDGANVLTF
>TRBJ1-4|NA|TRBV27|NA
TGTGCCAGCGGGGGGAGTGCAACTAATGAAAAACTGTTTTTT
CASGGSATNEKLFF
>TRBJ2-7|NA|TRBV5-4|TRBD2
TGTGCCAGCAGCGGGAGCGGGGTGGAGTACTTC
CASSGSGVEYF
>TRBJ2-5|NA|TRBV28|TRBD1
TGTGCCAGCAGTTTATCACAGGGGGCAGAGACCCAGTACTTC
CASSLSQGAETQYF
>TRBJ2-5|NA|TRBV6-5|NA
TGTGCCAGCAGTTACTCCGCCTCCGGGGCCTTCAAAGAGACCCAGTACTTC
CASSYSASGAFKETQYF
>TRBJ1-2|few|TRBV4-1|TRBD1
TGCGCCAGCAGCCAGGGGGACAGGGGTCCCGATGGCTACACCTTC
CASSQGDRGPDGYTF
>TRBJ2-3|few|TRBV7-2|NA
TGTGCCAGCAGCCCACGGGCTATAGCAGATACGCAGTATTTT
CASSPRAIADTQYF
>TRBJ1-3|NA|TRBV9|NA
TGTGCCAGCAGACCAGGGGTCGGAAACACCATATATTTT
CASRPGVGNTIYF
>TRBJ1-1|NA|TRBV6-2/TRBV6-3|NA
TGTGCCAGCAGTCCTGCAGTTGAAGCTTTCTTT
CASSPAVEAFF